Listed here are 27 T cell receptor beta chains from one sample, sequenced in a study of T cell repertoires in cytomegalovirus infection. These TCRs are of unknown antigen specificity. TCRdb re-derived calls from the reads in MiXCR, one entry per CDR3 protein. The table has about 830,000 distinct CDR3 sequences, approximately 29% seen once. The sample was cultured CD8+ T cells from PBMCs, taken from culture after CMV antigen stimulation. The receptors derive from a human donor in good health (CMV status not recorded). Some clones in this sample may be carry-over from other donors' samples.

This clonotype was found a few times. The genes are TRBV10-1 and TRBJ1-2; D unresolved. The CDR3 totals 13 residues. V lost 3 bases and J lost 2, with 7 bases in between. From germline, CDR1 is WNHNN and CDR2 SYGVQD (reference sequence). The CDR3 DNA reads TGCGCCAGCAGTGACCTCGCCAACTATGGCTACACCTTC. Amino acids: CASSDLANYGYTF.

This clonotype occurred once. The rearrangement links TRBV6-6 to TRBJ2-2; D is perhaps TRBD1 (5 bases). Germline loops: CDR1 MNHNY, CDR2 SVGAGI (reference sequence). V was pared by 2 bases and J by 2 bases, with 9 bases between. The CDR3 extends over 15 amino acids. The CDR3: CASSYDRTNTGELFF. DNA of the CDR3: TGTGCCAGCAGTTACGACAGAACCAACACCGGGGAGCTGTTTTTT.

The genes are TRBV7-6 and TRBJ1-1; D possibly corresponds to TRBD1 (6 bases). Trimming left V 3 bases short and J 1 base short, with 12 bases between. The CDR3 has 15 amino acids. Germline assignment: CDR1 SGHVS and CDR2 FNYEAQ. The CDR3 DNA follows: TGTGCCAGCAGCTTTACGGGACACCCGAACACTGAAGCTTTCTTT. It is translated as CASSFTGHPNTEAFF.

The gene calls are TRBV2 and TRBJ1-6; no clear D gene. The germline CDR1 and CDR2 sequences are SNHLY and FYNNEI. The CDR3 is 12 residues long. V shed 7 bases and J shed 4 bases, with 5 bases lying between them. The CDR3 region has the DNA TGTGCCAGCAAACAGTATAATTCACCCCTCCACTTT. Amino acids: CASKQYNSPLHF. Together with reference TRBV2 and TRBJ1-6, the CDR3 gives the full variable domain: EPEVTQTPSHQVTQMGQEVILRCVPISNHLYFYWYRQILGQKVEFLVSFYNNEISEKSEIFDDQFSVERPDGSNFTLKIRSTKLEDSAMYFCASKQYNSPLHFGNGTRLTVT.

In its sample, this clonotype was seen a few times. The chain couples TRBV19 to TRBJ2-3; D ambiguous. V was shortened by 2 bases and J by 6 bases, with 6 bases between the two germline ends. Germline CDR1 reads LNHDA; CDR2 reads SQIVND (reference sequence). The CDR3 extends over 12 amino acids. The CDR3 DNA reads as TGTGCCAGTAGTATATCGCCCGATACGCAGTATTTT. Its protein product is CASSISPDTQYF.

The table lists this clonotype with a few counts. V usage is TRBV27 and J usage is TRBJ2-3; a weak D match, TRBD2 (6 bases). Germline-derived CDR1 and CDR2 are MNHEY and SMNVEV (reference sequence). Trimming shortened V by 3 bases and J by 1 base, and 11 bases separated the two germline ends. The CDR3 loop spans 15 amino acids. The CDR3 loop is CASSFLSSGTDTQYF. The CDR3 DNA sequence: TGTGCCAGCAGTTTTTTGTCTAGCGGCACAGATACGCAGTATTTT.

This chain uses TRBV3-1 with TRBJ1-4; D is unresolved. CDR1 and CDR2 (germline): LGHDT, YNNKEL (reference sequence). The CDR3 spans 18 residues. The V gene lost 4 bases and the J gene lost 8 bases, with 26 bases spanning the gap. The CDR3 coding sequence is TGTGCCAGCAGCCCGGGAGCGAGTATCTATAACACGGAAGAAAAACTGTTTTTT. It specifies CASSPGASIYNTEEKLFF. Complete variable domain (other parts from reference TRBV3-1 and TRBJ1-4): DTAVSQTPKYLVTQMGNDKSIKCEQNLGHDTMYWYKQDSKKFLKIMFSYNNKELIINETVPNRFSPKSPDKAHLNLHINSLELGDSAVYFCASSPGASIYNTEEKLFFGSGTQLSVL.

This clonotype was found a few times. The chain uses TRBV10-3 and TRBJ2-7, with 11 bases that match TRBD1. The CDR3 extends over 16 amino acids. The germline V gene encodes CDR1 ENHRY and CDR2 SYGVKD. Germline trimming cut 4 bases from V and 1 base from J; bases unmatched to any gene: 6. The CDR3 nucleotides are TGTGCCATCAGTGCAGCCGGGACAGGGGGATCCTACGAGCAGTACTTC. Translated, it gives CAISAAGTGGSYEQYF.

This clonotype was seen a few times. The chain is built from TRBV12-5 and TRBJ2-7; D is undetermined. The V end was cut by 0 bases, the J end by 5 bases, with 17 bases between. Germline assignment: CDR1 LGHNT and CDR2 FRNRAP. The CDR3 spans 16 residues. The CDR3 nucleotides are TGTGCTAGTGGTTTGGTAAGGCAGTTCCCCTCGCACGAGCAGTACGTC. Residues: CASGLVRQFPSHEQYV.

In this sample, this clonotype turned up many times. The chain uses TRBV7-2 and TRBJ2-1, with D perhaps matching TRBD1 (6 bases). The CDR3 length is 16 residues. V shed 0 bases and J shed 0 bases, with 9 bases lying between them. The germline gives CDR1 SGHTA, CDR2 FQGNSA. The CDR3 DNA follows: TGTGCCAGCAGCTTAGCCTGGACAGTCTCCTACAATGAGCAGTTCTTC. Residues: CASSLAWTVSYNEQFF.

The rearrangement uses TRBV2 and TRBJ2-5; 7 bases map to TRBD2. Losses at the gene ends were 4 bases for V and 1 base for J; bases not matched to a gene: 6. CDR3 size: 15 residues. Germline lookup yields CDR1 SNHLY and CDR2 FYNNEI. CDR3 DNA sequence: TGTGCCAGCAGTGCCACCCCTAGCGGCCAAGAGACCCAGTACTTC. This sequence encodes CASSATPSGQETQYF.

This chain uses TRBV15 with TRBJ2-5, with 8 positions matching TRBD2. Germline-derived CDR1 and CDR2 are LNHNV and YYDKDF (reference sequence). V trimming: 5 bases; J trimming: 0 bases; junction bases outside the gene matches: 8. The CDR3 length is 16 residues. The CDR3 region has the DNA TGTGCCACCAGCCCGGGCGGGGGGCTGTACCAAGAGACCCAGTACTTC. Translating it yields CATSPGGGLYQETQYF.

With regard to this clonotype: Just one base apart from a much larger clone, this may be a read error. The chain joins TRBV7-8 to TRBJ2-2; TRBD1 might be the D (5 bases). Germline CDR1 is SGHVS and CDR2 is FQNEAQ. The CDR3 loop spans 14 amino acids. The CDR3 coding sequence is TGTGCCAACAGCTTAGCTAGGGGTCACGGGGAGCTGTTTTTT. This translates into CANSLARGHGELFF.

The chain links TRBV15 to TRBJ2-7; D ambiguous. There are 14 residues in the CDR3. The V gene's germline CDR1 is LNHNV and CDR2 YYDKDF (reference sequence). V lost 1 base, J lost 0 bases, and 7 bases lay in between. This CDR3 reads CATSRVAASYEQYF. The CDR3 region has the DNA TGTGCCACCAGCAGAGTGGCAGCCTCCTACGAGCAGTACTTC.

This clonotype was found a few times. This chain links TRBV27 with TRBJ2-7; weak D call: TRBD1 (6 bases). Germline-derived CDR1 and CDR2 are MNHEY and SMNVEV (reference sequence). CDR3 length equals 13 residues. The V and J ends lost 5 bases and 2 bases respectively, with 10 bases between them. CDR3: CASSRTATYEQYV. Here the CDR3 DNA reads TGTGCCAGCAGTCGGACAGCTACCTACGAGCAGTACGTC.

This clonotype was observed at least ten times. The chain uses TRBV7-8 and TRBJ2-2; perhaps TRBD2 as D (7 bases). V lost 5 bases to trimming and J lost 5 bases, with 18 bases between them. Germline lookup yields CDR1 SGHVS and CDR2 FQNEAQ. The CDR3 runs 16 residues. In DNA, the CDR3 is TGTGCCAGCAGCCCAGCCCTCGGGGGGCTTACCGGGGAGCTGTTTTTT. It encodes CASSPALGGLTGELFF. Full variable domain (missing parts from reference TRBV7-8 and TRBJ2-2): GAGVSQSPRYKVAKRGQDVALRCDPISGHVSLFWYQQALGQGPEFLTYFQNEAQLDKSGLPSDRFFAERPEGSVSTLKIQRTQQEDSAVYLCASSPALGGLTGELFFGEGSRLTVL.

This clonotype was observed at least ten times. The rearrangement links TRBV7-6 to TRBJ1-1; tentatively, D is TRBD1 (5 bases). Germline V gives CDR1 SGHVS, CDR2 FNYEAQ. CDR3 length: 13 residues. Trimming stripped 3 bases from V and 8 bases from J, with 13 bases between. CDR3 region: CASSLGPTAEAFF. The CDR3 DNA follows: TGTGCCAGCAGCTTGGGGCCCACTGCAGAAGCTTTCTTT.

This clonotype was recorded a few times. The chain couples TRBV14 to TRBJ2-7, with D tentatively TRBD1 (6 bases). CDR3 size: 16 residues. Germline V gene lookup returns CDR1 SGHDN and CDR2 FVKESK. Deletions cut 1 base from V and 4 bases from J, with 17 bases between. CDR3 bases: TGTGCCAGCAGCCAAGGGAACAGGGCCCCTTGGTACGAGCAGTACTTC. Translation gives CASSQGNRAPWYEQYF.

There are a few counts of this clonotype. This chain connects TRBV7-2 to TRBJ2-3; the D is unclear. From germline, CDR1 is SGHTA and CDR2 FQGNSA. Trimming removed 1 base at V and 0 bases at J, with 14 bases between. The CDR3 spans 17 residues. The CDR3 here is CASSLVGSFPSTDTQYF. CDR3 bases: TGTGCCAGCAGCTTAGTAGGCAGCTTCCCTAGCACAGATACGCAGTATTTT.

This clonotype was seen only a few times. This sequence joins TRBV10-3 and TRBJ2-6; D not certain. The germline CDR1 and CDR2 sequences are ENHRY and SYGVKD. The CDR3 covers 14 residues. V lost 9 bases to trimming and J lost 0 bases, with 9 bases between them. CDR3 sequence: CAILERSGANVLTF. The CDR3 DNA sequence: TGTGCCATTTTGGAGCGCTCTGGGGCCAACGTCCTGACTTTC.

This clonotype occurred a few times. The chain carries TRBV6-1 and TRBJ2-1; D unclear. This CDR3 has 13 amino acids. The germline gives CDR1 MNHNS, CDR2 SASEGT. Trimming left V 10 bases short and J 6 bases short, with 16 bases between. In DNA form, the CDR3 reads TGTGCCATTCGAAATTCCGCTGCCAATGAGCAGTTCTTC. Its protein is CAIRNSAANEQFF.

This clonotype was seen only a few times. The chain links TRBV27 to TRBJ2-7; 7 bases fit TRBD1. Germline lookup yields CDR1 MNHEY and CDR2 SMNVEV (reference sequence). The CDR3 totals 14 residues. The junction had 7 bases not matched to a gene; V was cut back by 5 bases and J by 3 bases. In nucleotides, the CDR3 is TGTGCCAGCAGTCCCAGACAGGGTTTCTACGAGCAGTACTTC. Translation gives CASSPRQGFYEQYF.

Points on this clonotype: A much larger clone lies a single base off, so this may be a read error. J is TRBJ2-1 and V is TRBV7-6; 8 bases align to TRBD1. V lost 4 bases, J lost 5 bases, and 16 bases stayed unmatched. CDR3 length: 18 amino acids. Germline lookup yields CDR1 SGHVS and CDR2 FNYEAQ. The CDR3 region has the DNA TGTGCCAGCAGCTCCAGGCTAAGGACAGGGTCGACCAACAATGAGCAGTTCTTC. This encodes CASSSRLRTGSTNNEQFF.

This clonotype was observed a handful of times. V and J are TRBV7-9 and TRBJ1-3; TRBD1 matches at 9 bases. CDR1 is SEHNR and CDR2 is FQNEAQ in the germline V gene (reference sequence). The CDR3 is 22 amino acids. Germline trimming cut 7 bases from V and 0 bases from J; bases unmatched to any gene: 25. The CDR3 coding sequence is TGTGCCAGCACCGATCGAAGTCCGGGACAGGGTACGGGTTGGACCTCTGGAAACACCATATATTTT. It is translated as CASTDRSPGQGTGWTSGNTIYF.

The V and J genes are TRBV27 and TRBJ1-4; D is uncertain. The CDR3 runs to 15 residues. V shed 5 bases and J shed 5 bases, with 15 bases lying between them. Germline V gene data show CDR1 as MNHEY and CDR2 as SMNVEV (reference sequence). The DNA of the CDR3 is TGTGCCAGCAGTCCCTGGCCGCAGCCGAATGAAAAACTGTTTTTT. Translating it yields CASSPWPQPNEKLFF.

This clonotype was picked up many times. CDR3 nucleotide sequence: TGTGCCAGCAGCTTAGAACCTGAAATAAACACCGGGGAGCTGTTTTTT. Translated: CASSLEPEINTGELFF. The chain uses TRBV7-9 and TRBJ2-2; no clear D. The germline V and J ends were trimmed by 1 base and 2 bases, with 11 bases remaining between them. Germline V gene data show CDR1 as SEHNR and CDR2 as FQNEAQ (reference sequence). The CDR3 is 16 amino acids.

The J gene is TRBJ2-5, the V gene TRBV20-1; D is unresolved. Germline CDR1 is DFQATT and CDR2 is SNEGSKA (reference sequence). This CDR3 comprises 16 residues. V was trimmed by 0 bases and J by 5 bases, leaving 19 bases between them. The CDR3, as DNA: TGCAGTGCTAGAGACCGTGAGAAGGTTTTCTACGAGACCCAGTACTTC. As protein: CSARDREKVFYETQYF.